The 15 T cell receptor beta chains below all came from one sample that was sequenced in a study of identical twins. TCRdb reprocessed the 5' RACE reads with MiXCR, giving one entry per CDR3 protein. There are approximately 500,000 distinct CDR3 sequences in the sample; around 24% occur only once, and about 2.7% lies in the top ten. This sample was also put to use in a study of T cells expressing NK-cell markers.

The sequenced material came from CD4+ T cells sorted from blood. The receptors were sampled from a woman aged 18-29 years in good health.

V usage is TRBV12-3 or TRBV12-4 and J usage is TRBJ2-7; D gene uncertain. The CDR3 sequence is 13 residues long. Trimming removed 9 bases at V and 4 bases at J, with 16 bases between. CDR3 loop: CASQAAPFYEQYF. DNA of the CDR3: TGTGCCAGTCAGGCGGCTCCCTTTTACGAGCAGTACTTC.

This clonotype was observed a few times. The CDR3 here is CASSQDINEQFF. The DNA for the CDR3 is TGTGCCAGCAGCCAAGATATAAATGAGCAGTTCTTC. The chain combines TRBV3-1 with TRBJ2-1; unclear D gene. The CDR3 has 12 residues. With 0 bases removed from V and 7 bases from J, the gap between germline ends came to 4 bases. Germline CDR1 LGHDT, CDR2 YNNKEL (reference sequence).

The rearrangement uses TRBV1 and TRBJ2-3; no DNA check was done on the table's D call, TRBD1. TRBV1 is a known pseudogene. This CDR3 is 14 amino acids long. The CDR3 DNA is TGCACCAGCAGCCAAGATCTGTCCCAGGATACGCAGTATTTT. It codes for CTSSQDLSQDTQYF.

The rearrangement links TRBV5-6 to TRBJ1-1; the D gene is possibly TRBD1 (5 bases). CDR1 is SGHDT, CDR2 YYEEEE, per germline. V was trimmed by 2 bases and J by 7 bases, leaving 9 bases between them. The CDR3 runs to 12 residues. CDR3 residues: CASSFRDVEAFF. The DNA of the CDR3 is TGTGCCAGCAGCTTCAGGGACGTTGAAGCTTTCTTT.

This clonotype turned up a few times. The CDR3 DNA reads TGCAGTGCTAGTGAGGCAGATGAAAAACTGTTTTTT. It encodes CSASEADEKLFF. The chain recombines TRBV20-1 with TRBJ1-4; D is undetermined. With 3 bases removed from V and 6 bases from J, the gap between germline ends came to 8 bases. Germline CDR1 is DFQATT and CDR2 is SNEGSKA (reference sequence). The CDR3 is 12 residues long.

This clonotype was found a few times. The CDR3 protein is CSARGSRQGNTEAFF. CDR3 sequence (DNA): TGCAGTGCTAGAGGTTCCCGACAGGGGAACACTGAAGCTTTCTTT. The gene calls are TRBV20-1 and TRBJ1-1; 7 bases fit TRBD1. CDR1 DFQATT and CDR2 SNEGSKA come from the germline V gene (reference sequence). The CDR3 runs to 15 residues. Trimming at V came to 1 base and at J to 1 base, leaving 6 bases not matched to a gene.

J is TRBJ1-1 and V is TRBV10-3; 9 bases align to TRBD1. Losses at the gene ends were 4 bases for V and 0 bases for J; bases not matched to a gene: 3. The CDR3 is 15 residues long. Germline values: CDR1 ENHRY, CDR2 SYGVKD. CDR3 nucleotide sequence: TGTGCCATCAGTGTGGGGACAGGGTTGAACACTGAAGCTTTCTTT. Amino acids: CAISVGTGLNTEAFF.

This clonotype has a handful of counts. V is TRBV30 and J is TRBJ1-1; D possibly corresponds to TRBD1 (5 bases). This CDR3 is built from 13 residues. Germline V lookup: CDR1 GTSNPN, CDR2 SVGIG (reference sequence). V lost 4 bases and J 6 bases, leaving 15 bases between the germline ends. CDR3 nucleotides: TGTGCCTGGACCCCGGGTTGGGACGCTGAAGCTTTCTTT. This sequence encodes CAWTPGWDAEAFF.

This clonotype turned up a few times. This chain uses TRBV18 with TRBJ2-7; D is perhaps TRBD2 (5 bases). Trimming removed 5 bases from V and 6 bases from J, with 17 bases in between. Germline CDR1 is KGHSH and CDR2 is LQKENI. CDR3 length: 14 amino acids. The CDR3 reads CASSSQLEAGEQYF. The CDR3 nucleotides read TGTGCCAGCTCATCCCAACTAGAAGCTGGCGAGCAGTACTTC.

This clonotype was seen a few times. The V gene is TRBV12-5, the J gene TRBJ2-1; 9 nucleotides line up with TRBD1. CDR3 length equals 15 residues. Germline values: CDR1 LGHNT, CDR2 FRNRAP. V trimming: 1 base; J trimming: 6 bases; junction bases outside the gene matches: 4. As DNA, the CDR3 is TGTGCTAGTGGTTTGGGACAGGGGGTAATCAATGAGCAGTTCTTC. This translates into CASGLGQGVINEQFF.

This clonotype was seen many times. This chain uses TRBV5-1 with TRBJ1-1; D remains unclear. Germline V gene lookup returns CDR1 SGHRS and CDR2 YFSETQ. With 3 bases removed from V and 1 base from J, the gap between germline ends came to 10 bases. This CDR3 has 14 amino acids. CDR3 loop: CASSSPGPNTEAFF. The CDR3 coding sequence is TGCGCCAGCAGCTCGCCAGGACCGAACACTGAAGCTTTCTTT. The whole variable domain, filled in from reference TRBV5-1 and TRBJ1-1, reads KAGVTQTPRYLIKTRGQQVTLSCSPISGHRSVSWYQQTPGQGLQFLFEYFSETQRNKGNFPGRFSGRQFSNSRSEMNVSTLELGDSALYLCASSSPGPNTEAFFGQGTRLTVV.

This clonotype was observed a handful of times. The V call is TRBV7-9, the J call TRBJ1-1; unclear D gene. CDR1 and CDR2 from the germline V gene are SEHNR and FQNEAQ (reference sequence). Trimming pared 5 bases from V and 6 bases from J, leaving 7 bases between. The CDR3 covers 11 residues. CDR3 bases: TGTGCCAGCAGCCTCGCATCTGAAGCTTTCTTT. Amino acid sequence: CASSLASEAFF.

This clonotype occurred many times. The CDR3 DNA sequence: TGTGCCAGCAGCCGTAGTGGGAATCAGCCCCAGCATTTT. It encodes CASSRSGNQPQHF. The rearrangement uses TRBV5-6 and TRBJ1-5, with unresolved D. With 4 bases removed from V and 4 bases from J, the gap between germline ends came to 9 bases. The CDR3 contains 13 residues. Germline CDR1 SGHDT, CDR2 YYEEEE.

This clonotype has more than one count but fewer than ten. This chain uses TRBV4-2 with TRBJ2-1, with 11 positions matching TRBD2. Germline-derived CDR1 and CDR2 are LGHNA and YNFKEQ. With V trimmed by 2 bases and J by 10 bases, 10 bases remained unmatched. This CDR3 is 16 amino acids long. This chain's CDR3 is CASSQPIAGGPGEQFF. Here the CDR3 DNA reads TGTGCCAGCAGCCAACCGATAGCGGGAGGGCCCGGGGAGCAGTTCTTC.

This clonotype was picked up a small number of times. The chain combines TRBV5-1 with TRBJ2-5; either TRBD1 or TRBD2 may fit D (5 bases each). Trimming took 4 bases from V and 1 from J, leaving 14 bases between them. The CDR3 is 15 residues long. Germline V gene lookup returns CDR1 SGHRS and CDR2 YFSETQ. Written as DNA, the CDR3 is TGCGCCAGCAGCCCGAGTGGGACGTCCCAAGAGACCCAGTACTTC. It encodes CASSPSGTSQETQYF.